This TCR beta chain was profiled in a study of chemoradiotherapy in HPV16-positive cancers. On this clone itself: Its target is unknown.

Repertoires were sampled repeatedly during chemoradiotherapy. TCRdb keeps only in-frame clones here, not all; method: immunoSEQ multiplex PCR. The top ten hold roughly 2.8% of the sample, which has some 25,000 clones, around 94% seen once. The CDR3 consists of 16 residues. The V gene's germline CDR1 is MNHNS and CDR2 SASEGT. V lost 4 bases and J lost 0; bases outside the gene matches: 7. Study-level points and caveats: During treatment, candidate HPV-specific clones and E7-related motifs expanded in tumor.

The chain is built from TRBV6-1 and TRBJ1-1; 8 bases match TRBD1. This receptor was taken from a human donor with HPV-associated anogenital cancer. The biological material was taken from a patient who underwent chemoradiotherapy. CDR3 sequence (DNA): TGTGCCAGCAGTGGGGGACAGGTCAACATGAACACTGAAGCTTTCTTT. Residues: CASSGGQVNMNTEAFF.